What follows describes a single T cell receptor (beta chain). Libraries were prepared by immunoSEQ multiplex PCR; TCRdb keeps only in-frame clonotypes and omits some of them. In the table there are about 130,000 clones, over 75% of which are singletons. The entry originates in a study of blood T cell repertoires in COVID-19. About the study: Researchers got acute and convalescent COVID-19 samples from the United States, Italy and Spain.

Trimming cost V 4 bases and J 2 bases; bases outside gene matches: 5. The CDR3 covers 15 residues. Germline CDR1 SGDLS, CDR2 YYNGEE. This TCR derives from a woman aged 80 or over with acute or convalescent COVID-19. The sample taken for sequencing was peripheral blood. V is TRBV9 and J is TRBJ2-2, with 7 bases fitting TRBD1. The CDR3 nucleotides are TGTGCCAGCAGCTCGTGGGACAGCAACACCGGGGAGCTGTTTTTT. Translating gives CASSSWDSNTGELFF.